This TCR beta chain was profiled in a study of blood T cell repertoires in COVID-19 (dated by TCRdb to 2020 to 2022). As for the study more broadly: Collaborator samples came from the United States, Italy and Spain and covered acute and convalescent phases of COVID-19. The material from the prospective study consisted of cDNA or gDNA derived from T cells, B-cell-depleted T cells, or PBMCs. The dataset comprised deeply sampled blood TCRbeta repertoires from subjects exposed to, actively infected with, or recovered from COVID-19. The repertoires were made available in a free public database intended to serve as a resource for research on the immune response to SARS-CoV-2. Samples came from the ongoing ImmuneRACE study (first 160 participants) plus 1,254 subjects from 6 global collaborators. Nearly every sample came with metadata listing a de-identified subject ID, COVID-19 status, age in years and sex. HLA class I and class II types, where available, came from metadata supplied by the sample provider rather than from assay-based typing. Study-wide findings and limitations: The quantity of clinical and demographic metadata differed by source and by participant and was supplied without curation.

Each collaborating institution followed its own protocols to collect whole blood in K2EDTA tubes. For TCRbeta analysis, collaborators shipped samples as frozen whole blood, isolated PBMCs, or DNA extracted from either of those sample types. The CDR3 measures 14 amino acids from cysteine to phenylalanine. CDR3 DNA is the only sequence kept; it has 42 bases, read in frame from the first base. For this clone: The specificity of this receptor is unknown. The record has no base qualities; no much larger clone is one base away.

The immunoSEQ Assay, a bias-controlled multiplex PCR, was used to amplify TCRbeta CDR3 regions from genomic DNA. On the study's bioinformatics: The number of nucleated cells in each sample was estimated from the amplification of reference gene primers within the assay. To quantify the absolute abundance of each unique TCRbeta CDR3 rearrangement, sequence reads were collapsed and filtered. Productive Simpson clonality was computed per sample as the square root of Simpson's diversity index over productive rearrangements. TCRdb took over this immuneACCESS table, retaining in-frame rearrangements with V and J assigned. Such tables are incomplete; in checked studies, under half of the missing clones stem from an unresolved V gene, and the remainder is unexplained. That table is the source of V, J and clone size, and D and trimming were worked out from the DNA. A total of 35,000 to 45,000 clones appear in this sample, about 89% of them only once. In total, the top ten clones hold roughly 0.39% of the sample.

The rearrangement combines TRBV21-1 with TRBJ1-2; the table's D call TRBD1 went unverified against the DNA. TRBV21-1 is classified as a pseudogene. Sequencing input: peripheral blood. The clonotype comes from a human donor in a cohort sampled during active COVID-19. The sequence in DNA is TGTGCCAGCAGTAAGGGGAACAGCCCCTATGGCTACACCTTC. It translates to CASSKGNSPYGYTF.